The source of this T cell receptor beta chain is a study of T cell repertoires in ileal Crohn's disease (dated by TCRdb to the late 2010s). In the study overall: At the time of surgery, around 35% of patients were active smokers, and the median duration of disease was around eight years. Endoscopic postoperative recurrence was defined by a Rutgeerts score above i0. A prospective multicentre cohort supplied the 57 Crohn's disease patients whose TCR repertoires were analysed. The study was conducted in parallel with a multicentre cohort built to find predictors of early endoscopic recurrence after ileocolonic resection. About half of the patients received postoperative therapy: 11 received thiopurines and 15 to 20 received anti-TNF agents. A total of around 150 mucosal samples from around 57 patients were sequenced, collected from several sites on the surgical specimen as well as at postoperative endoscopy. Surgery was performed for a complication in all patients, with stricturing disease in roughly 60% and penetrating disease in roughly 39%. What the authors observed across the whole study: Compared with CD4 T cells, sorted CD8 T cells held more high-frequency clones, which suggests that the mucosal expansions were mostly CD8. A significantly higher proportion of clonal expansions was observed in active smokers at surgery than in non-smokers (approximately 28% vs 17%, p=0.02). Only a subgroup of patients, of unstated size, had their mucosal CD4 and CD8 T cells sorted and sequenced. Higher percentages of high-frequency clones at the time of surgery were linked to endoscopic recurrence, and every patient with clonality above 26.8% (18/57) had recurrence.

Adults with ileal or ileocolonic Crohn's disease and an indication for ileocolonic resection were eligible for inclusion. Whole ileal mucosal biopsies were stored frozen at -80°C before DNA extraction. Genomic DNA was isolated from frozen whole biopsies using a TRizol-based method, and the DNA was quantified with a NanoDrop 2000 spectrophotometer. Around 460 nanograms of biopsy DNA per sample were submitted for commercial TCRB immunosequencing. A two-step, amplification bias-controlled multiplex PCR was used by Adaptive Biotechnology to amplify CDR3 regions from genomic DNA. Primers covering every V and J gene segment were used in the first PCR, while barcodes and Illumina adapters were added in the second PCR. CDR3 libraries were sequenced on an Illumina instrument. The authors' pipeline ran thus. The analysis used both the pipelines supplied by the vendor and custom analysis of the raw data in R/Bioconductor with R version 3.3.0. Clonality, which ranges from 0 to 1, was calculated as the inverse of the normalised Shannon entropy across all productive clones. High-frequency clones were defined as the repertoire share of the top 100 clones, retaining only clones passing a 95% confidence test. The Simpson index measured repertoire diversity, and the Morisita-Horn index measured overlap between samples. Sourced from immuneACCESS, this table was stored by TCRdb with only in-frame sequences that have V and J called. A share of the clones is absent; for the studies checked, an unresolved V gene accounts for under half, and the remainder has no known explanation. V, J and clone size derive from that table, while D and trimming were established from the DNA sequence. For this sample the table gives approximately 13,000 clones, of which 70% to 90% were detected only once. Approximately 4% of the sample is held by the ten biggest clonotypes.

Note on this clone: This receptor's antigen is unknown. Per-base quality was not reported, and no clone a single base away is much larger than it.

V was cut back by 6 bases and J by 1 base, leaving a gap of 10 bases between them. The CDR3 spans 14 residues, from the cysteine through the phenylalanine. The sequence is cut down to CDR3 DNA, 42 bases in frame from base 1. Per the germline V gene, ENHRY is the CDR1 and SYGVKD is the CDR2. The rearranged segments are TRBV10-3 and TRBJ2-1; the best D guess is TRBD2, with 6 bases matching. The sequence derives from an adult with Crohn's disease. Sequences were obtained from ileal tissue. The bases are TGTGCCATCAGCGCGGGGTTATCCTACAATGAGCAGTTCTTC. This gives the protein CAISAGLSYNEQFF.